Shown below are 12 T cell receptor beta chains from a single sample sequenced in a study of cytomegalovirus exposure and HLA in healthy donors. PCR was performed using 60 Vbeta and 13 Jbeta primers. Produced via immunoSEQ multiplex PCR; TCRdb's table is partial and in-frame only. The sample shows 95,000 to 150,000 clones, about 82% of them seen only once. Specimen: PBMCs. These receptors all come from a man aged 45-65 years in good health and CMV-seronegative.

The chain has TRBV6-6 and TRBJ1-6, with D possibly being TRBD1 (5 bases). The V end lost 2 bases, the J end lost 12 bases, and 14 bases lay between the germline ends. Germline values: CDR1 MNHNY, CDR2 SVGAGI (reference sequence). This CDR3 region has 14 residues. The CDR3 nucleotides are TGTGCCAGCAGTTACGTTTCCGGCAGGGAACCCCTCCACTTT. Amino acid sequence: CASSYVSGREPLHF.

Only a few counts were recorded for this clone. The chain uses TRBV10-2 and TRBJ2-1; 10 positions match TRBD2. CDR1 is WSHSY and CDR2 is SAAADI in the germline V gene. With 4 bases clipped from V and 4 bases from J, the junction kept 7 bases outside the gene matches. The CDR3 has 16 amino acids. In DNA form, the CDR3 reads TGCGCCAGCAGTGCAGCTAGCGGGGGTTGGTACAATGAGCAGTTCTTC. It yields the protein CASSAASGGWYNEQFF.

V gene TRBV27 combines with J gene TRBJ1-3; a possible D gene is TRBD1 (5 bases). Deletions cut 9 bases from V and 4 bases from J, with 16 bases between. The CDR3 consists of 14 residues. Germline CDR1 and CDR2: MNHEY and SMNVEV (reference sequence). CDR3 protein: CASPGPGDGNTIYF. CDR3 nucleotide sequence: TGTGCCAGTCCGGGGCCGGGAGACGGAAACACCATATATTTT.

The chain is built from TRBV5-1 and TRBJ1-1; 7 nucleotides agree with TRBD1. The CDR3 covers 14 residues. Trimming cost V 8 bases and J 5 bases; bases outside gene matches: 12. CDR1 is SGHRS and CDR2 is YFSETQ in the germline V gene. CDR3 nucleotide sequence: TGCGCCAGTGGCTCGGGTCAGGGGGGTACTGAAGCTTTCTTT. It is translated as CASGSGQGGTEAFF.

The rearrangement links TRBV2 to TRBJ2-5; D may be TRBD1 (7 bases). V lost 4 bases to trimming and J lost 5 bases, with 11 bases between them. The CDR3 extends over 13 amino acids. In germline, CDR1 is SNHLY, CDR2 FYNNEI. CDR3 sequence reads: CASSVQGRETQYF. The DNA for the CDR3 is TGTGCCAGCAGTGTACAGGGGAGGGAGACCCAGTACTTC. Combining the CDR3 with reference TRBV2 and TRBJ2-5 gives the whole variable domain EPEVTQTPSHQVTQMGQEVILRCVPISNHLYFYWYRQILGQKVEFLVSFYNNEISEKSEIFDDQFSVERPDGSNFTLKIRSTKLEDSAMYFCASSVQGRETQYFGPGTRLLVL.

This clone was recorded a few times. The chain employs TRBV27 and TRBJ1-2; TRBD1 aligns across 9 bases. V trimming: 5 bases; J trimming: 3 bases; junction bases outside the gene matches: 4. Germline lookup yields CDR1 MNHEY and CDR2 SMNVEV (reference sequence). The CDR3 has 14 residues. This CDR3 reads CASSPGTGHYGYTF. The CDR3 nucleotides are TGTGCCAGCAGTCCCGGGACAGGGCACTATGGCTACACCTTC.

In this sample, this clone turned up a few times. The CDR3 protein is CASSLGQGGGYTF. CDR3 nucleotides: TGCGCCAGCAGCCTGGGACAGGGTGGTGGCTACACCTTC. The chain combines TRBV5-1 with TRBJ1-2; TRBD1 matches 9 bases. This CDR3 has 13 amino acids. The germline CDR1 and CDR2 sequences are SGHRS and YFSETQ. J gave up 7 bases and V 4 bases, and 5 bases lay outside the gene matches.

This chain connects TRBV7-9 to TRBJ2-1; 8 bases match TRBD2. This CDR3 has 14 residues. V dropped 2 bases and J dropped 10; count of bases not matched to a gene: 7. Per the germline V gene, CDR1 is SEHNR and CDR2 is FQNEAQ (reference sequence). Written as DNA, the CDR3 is TGTGCCAGCAGCTTATCCCGGGGGGGCGGCGAGCAGTTCTTC. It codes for CASSLSRGGGEQFF.

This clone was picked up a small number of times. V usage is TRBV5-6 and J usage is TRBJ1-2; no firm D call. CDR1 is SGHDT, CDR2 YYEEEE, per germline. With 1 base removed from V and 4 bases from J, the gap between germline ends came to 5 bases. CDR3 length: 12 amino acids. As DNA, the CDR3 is TGTGCCAGCAGCTTGACAGTCTATGGCTACACCTTC. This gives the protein CASSLTVYGYTF.

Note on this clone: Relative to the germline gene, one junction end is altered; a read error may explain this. CDR3 loop: CSSSQGQAANYGYTF. The CDR3 nucleotides read TGTTCCAGCAGCCAGGGACAGGCTGCTAACTATGGCTACACCTTC. The chain uses TRBV7-9 and TRBJ1-2, with 8 positions matching TRBD1. The CDR3 totals 15 residues. The germline gives CDR1 SEHNR, CDR2 FQNEAQ (reference sequence).

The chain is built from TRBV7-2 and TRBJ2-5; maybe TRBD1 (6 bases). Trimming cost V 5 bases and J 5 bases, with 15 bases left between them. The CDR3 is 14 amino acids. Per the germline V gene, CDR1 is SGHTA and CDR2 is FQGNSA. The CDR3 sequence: CASSQGGGLETQYF. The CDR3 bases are TGTGCCAGCAGCCAGGGTGGGGGCCTGGAGACCCAGTACTTC. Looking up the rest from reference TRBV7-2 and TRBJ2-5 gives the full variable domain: GAGVSQSPSNKVTEKGKDVELRCDPISGHTALYWYRQSLGQGLEFLIYFQGNSAPDKSGLPSDRFSAERTGGSVSTLTIQRTQQEDSAVYLCASSQGGGLETQYFGPGTRLLVL.

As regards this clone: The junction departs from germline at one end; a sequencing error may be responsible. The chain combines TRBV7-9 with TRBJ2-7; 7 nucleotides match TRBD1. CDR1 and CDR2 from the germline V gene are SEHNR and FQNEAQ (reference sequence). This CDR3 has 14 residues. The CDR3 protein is CSSSLGTANYEQYF. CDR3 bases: TGTTCCAGCAGCTTAGGGACAGCTAACTACGAGCAGTACTTC. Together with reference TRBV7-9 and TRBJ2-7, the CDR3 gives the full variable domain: DTGVSQNPRHKITKRGQNVTFRCDPISEHNRLYWYRQTLGQGPEFLTYFQNEAQLEKSRLLSDRFSAERPKGSFSTLEIQRTEQGDSAMYLCSSSLGTANYEQYFGPGTRLTVT.